This entry is about one T cell receptor beta chain. This sample is part of a study of CXCR3-negative and CXCR3-positive naive CD8 T cells. The CDR3 runs to 16 residues. Via 5' RACE with UMI labels, TRB cDNA libraries were prepared. TCRdb reprocessed the 5' RACE reads and stores each CDR3 protein as one record, lacking DNA. The repertoire shows 65,000 to 85,000 distinct CDR3 sequences; the top ten hold about 1.5%. The rearrangement joins TRBV21-1 to TRBJ1-1; the TCRdb D gene call, TRBD1, has no DNA to confirm it. TRBV21-1 is a listed pseudogene. Sequenced material: naive CXCR3- CD8+ T cells from blood. Subset given: CD45RO-CCR7+CD27+CD95- naive CD8+ T cells lacking CXCR3 (TNR3-). This sequence was found in a human donor in good health. Some clones in this sample may be carry-over from other donors' samples. CDR3 sequence reads: CASSTPLPNQGHEAFF.